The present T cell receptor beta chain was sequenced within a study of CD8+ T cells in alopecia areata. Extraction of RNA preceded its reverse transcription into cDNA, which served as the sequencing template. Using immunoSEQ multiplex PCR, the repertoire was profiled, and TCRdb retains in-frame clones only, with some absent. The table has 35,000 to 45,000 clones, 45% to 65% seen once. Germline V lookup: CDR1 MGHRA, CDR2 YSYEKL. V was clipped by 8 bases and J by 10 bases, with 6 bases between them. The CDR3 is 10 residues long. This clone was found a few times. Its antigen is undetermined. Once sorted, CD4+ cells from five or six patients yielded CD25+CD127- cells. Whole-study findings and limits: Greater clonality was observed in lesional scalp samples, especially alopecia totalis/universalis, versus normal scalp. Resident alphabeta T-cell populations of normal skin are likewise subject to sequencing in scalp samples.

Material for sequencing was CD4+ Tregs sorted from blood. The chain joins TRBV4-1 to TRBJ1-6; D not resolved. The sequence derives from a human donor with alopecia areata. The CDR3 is CASLSSPLHF. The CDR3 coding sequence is TGCGCCAGCCTTTCGTCACCCCTCCACTTT.